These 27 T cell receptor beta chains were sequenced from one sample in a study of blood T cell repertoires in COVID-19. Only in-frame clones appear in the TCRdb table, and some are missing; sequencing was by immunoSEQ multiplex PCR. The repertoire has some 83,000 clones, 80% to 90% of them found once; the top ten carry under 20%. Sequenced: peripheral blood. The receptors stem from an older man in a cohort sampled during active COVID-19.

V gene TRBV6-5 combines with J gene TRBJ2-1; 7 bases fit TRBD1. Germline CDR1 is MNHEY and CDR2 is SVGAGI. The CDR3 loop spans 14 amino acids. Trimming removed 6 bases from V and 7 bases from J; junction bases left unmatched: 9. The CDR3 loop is CASRAPGQLNEQFF. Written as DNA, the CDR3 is TGTGCCAGCAGGGCACCGGGACAGCTGAATGAGCAGTTCTTC.

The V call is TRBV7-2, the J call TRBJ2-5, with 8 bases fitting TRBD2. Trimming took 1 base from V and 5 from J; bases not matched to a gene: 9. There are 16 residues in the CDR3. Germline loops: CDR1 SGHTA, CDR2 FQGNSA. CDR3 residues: CASSLEAGGMAETQYF. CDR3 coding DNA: TGTGCCAGCAGCTTAGAGGCGGGGGGAATGGCGGAGACCCAGTACTTC.

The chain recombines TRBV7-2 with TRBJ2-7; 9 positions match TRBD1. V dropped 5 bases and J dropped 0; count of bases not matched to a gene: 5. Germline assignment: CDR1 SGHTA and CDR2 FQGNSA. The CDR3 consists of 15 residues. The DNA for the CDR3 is TGTGCCAGCAGCAACGGACAGGGGCGCTCCTACGAGCAGTACTTC. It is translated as CASSNGQGRSYEQYF.

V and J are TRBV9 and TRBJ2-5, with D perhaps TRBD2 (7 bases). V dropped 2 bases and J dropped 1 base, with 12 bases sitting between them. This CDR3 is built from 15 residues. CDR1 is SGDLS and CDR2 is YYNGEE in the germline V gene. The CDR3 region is CASSVVGGLQETQYF. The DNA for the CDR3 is TGTGCCAGCAGCGTGGTGGGGGGGCTCCAAGAGACCCAGTACTTC.

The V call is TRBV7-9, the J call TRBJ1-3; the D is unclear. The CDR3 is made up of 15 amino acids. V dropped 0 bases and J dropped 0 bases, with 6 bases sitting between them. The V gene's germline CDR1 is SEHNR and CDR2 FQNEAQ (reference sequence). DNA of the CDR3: TGTGCCAGCAGCTTAGCGGCAGGCTCTGGAAACACCATATATTTT. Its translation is CASSLAAGSGNTIYF.

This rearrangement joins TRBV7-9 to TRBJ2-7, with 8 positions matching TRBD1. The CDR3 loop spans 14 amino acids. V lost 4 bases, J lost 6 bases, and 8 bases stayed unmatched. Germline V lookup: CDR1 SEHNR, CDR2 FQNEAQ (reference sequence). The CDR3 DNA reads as TGTGCCAGCAGCTCTGGACAGGGAGAGGGCGAGCAGTACTTC. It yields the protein CASSSGQGEGEQYF.

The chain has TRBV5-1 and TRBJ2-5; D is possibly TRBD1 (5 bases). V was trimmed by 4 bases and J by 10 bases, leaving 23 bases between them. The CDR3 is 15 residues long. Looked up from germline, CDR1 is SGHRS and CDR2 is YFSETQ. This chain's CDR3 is CASSPRTSDPPIQYF. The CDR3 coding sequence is TGCGCCAGCAGCCCCCGGACATCCGATCCCCCTATCCAGTACTTC.

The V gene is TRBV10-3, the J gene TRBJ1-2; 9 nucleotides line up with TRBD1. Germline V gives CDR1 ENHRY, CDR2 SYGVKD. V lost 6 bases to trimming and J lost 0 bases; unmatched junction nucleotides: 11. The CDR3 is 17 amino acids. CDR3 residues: CAIREPGQGRANYGYTF. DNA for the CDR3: TGTGCCATCAGGGAACCGGGACAGGGACGAGCTAACTATGGCTACACCTTC.

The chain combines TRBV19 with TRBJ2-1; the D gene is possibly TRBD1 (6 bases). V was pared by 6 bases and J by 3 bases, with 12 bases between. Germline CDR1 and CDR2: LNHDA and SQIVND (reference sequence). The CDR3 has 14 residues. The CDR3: CASRGGRNYNEQFF. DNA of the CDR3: TGTGCCAGTAGAGGGGGACGGAACTACAATGAGCAGTTCTTC. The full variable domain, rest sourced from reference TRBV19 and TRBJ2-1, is DGGITQSPKYLFRKEGQNVTLSCEQNLNHDAMYWYRQDPGQGLRLIYYSQIVNDFQKGDIAEGYSVSREKKESFPLTVTSAQKNPTAFYLCASRGGRNYNEQFFGPGTRLTVL.

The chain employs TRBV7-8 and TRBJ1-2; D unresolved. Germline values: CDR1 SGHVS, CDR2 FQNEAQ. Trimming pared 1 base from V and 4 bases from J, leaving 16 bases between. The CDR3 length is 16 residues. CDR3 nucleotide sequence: TGTGCCAGCAGCTTAGAGGAGGCCGGAACTACCTATGGCTACACCTTC. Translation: CASSLEEAGTTYGYTF.

The CDR3 DNA is TGCGCCAGCAGCTTGGTTTTAGCGGGGGGCGCGAACACCGGGGAGCTGTTTTTT. Translating gives CASSLVLAGGANTGELFF. The chain combines TRBV5-1 with TRBJ2-2; TRBD2 matches at 10 bases. Germline V gene lookup returns CDR1 SGHRS and CDR2 YFSETQ. V gave up 0 bases and J gave up 0 bases; unmatched junction bases: 5. The CDR3 has 18 amino acids.

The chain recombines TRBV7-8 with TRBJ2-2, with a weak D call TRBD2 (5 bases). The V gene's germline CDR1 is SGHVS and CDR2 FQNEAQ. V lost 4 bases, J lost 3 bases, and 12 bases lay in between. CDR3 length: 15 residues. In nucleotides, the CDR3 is TGTGCCAGCAGCTCGGACTTACTTTACACCGGGGAGCTGTTTTTT. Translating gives CASSSDLLYTGELFF.

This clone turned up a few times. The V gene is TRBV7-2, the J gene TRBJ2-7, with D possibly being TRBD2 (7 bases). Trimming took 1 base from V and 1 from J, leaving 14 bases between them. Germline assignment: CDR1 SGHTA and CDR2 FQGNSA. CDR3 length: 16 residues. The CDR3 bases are TGTGCCAGCAGCTTAGAAGGCGGGGGCGGATCCTACGAGCAGTACTTC. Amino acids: CASSLEGGGGSYEQYF.

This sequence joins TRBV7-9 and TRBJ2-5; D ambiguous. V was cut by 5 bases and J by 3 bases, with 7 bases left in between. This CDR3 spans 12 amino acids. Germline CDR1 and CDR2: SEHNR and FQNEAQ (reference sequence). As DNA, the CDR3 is TGTGCCAGCAGCCCCTCTGAAGAGACCCAGTACTTC. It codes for CASSPSEETQYF.

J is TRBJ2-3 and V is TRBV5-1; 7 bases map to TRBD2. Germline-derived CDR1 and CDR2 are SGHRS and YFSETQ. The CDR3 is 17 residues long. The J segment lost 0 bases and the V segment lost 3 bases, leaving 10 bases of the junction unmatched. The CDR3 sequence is CASSSGGSGSSTDTQYF. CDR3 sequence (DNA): TGCGCCAGCAGCTCGGGGGGTAGCGGATCTAGCACAGATACGCAGTATTTT.

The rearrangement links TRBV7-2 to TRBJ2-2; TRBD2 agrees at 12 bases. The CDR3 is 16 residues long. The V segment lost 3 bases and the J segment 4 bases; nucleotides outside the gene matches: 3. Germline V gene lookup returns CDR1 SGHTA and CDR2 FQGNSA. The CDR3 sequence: CASSFPSGGVTGELFF. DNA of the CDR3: TGTGCCAGCAGCTTTCCTAGCGGGGGGGTCACCGGGGAGCTGTTTTTT.

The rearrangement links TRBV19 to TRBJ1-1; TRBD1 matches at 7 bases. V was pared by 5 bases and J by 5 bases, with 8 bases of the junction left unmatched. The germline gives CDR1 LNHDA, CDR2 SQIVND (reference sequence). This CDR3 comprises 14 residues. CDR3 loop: CASSADREGTEAFF. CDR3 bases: TGTGCCAGTAGTGCAGACAGGGAAGGGACTGAAGCTTTCTTT.

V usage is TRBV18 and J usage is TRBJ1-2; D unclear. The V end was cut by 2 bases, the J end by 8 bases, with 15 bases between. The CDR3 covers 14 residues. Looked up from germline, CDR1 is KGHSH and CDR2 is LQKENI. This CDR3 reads CASSPSVEGGGYTF. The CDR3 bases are TGTGCCAGCTCACCATCCGTCGAGGGTGGAGGCTACACCTTC.

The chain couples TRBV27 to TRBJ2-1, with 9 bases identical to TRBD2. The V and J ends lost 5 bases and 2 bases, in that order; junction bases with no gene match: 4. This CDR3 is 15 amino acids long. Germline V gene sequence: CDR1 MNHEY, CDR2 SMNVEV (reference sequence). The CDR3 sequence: CASSRTSETYNEQFF. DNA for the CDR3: TGTGCCAGCAGTCGGACTAGCGAAACCTACAATGAGCAGTTCTTC.

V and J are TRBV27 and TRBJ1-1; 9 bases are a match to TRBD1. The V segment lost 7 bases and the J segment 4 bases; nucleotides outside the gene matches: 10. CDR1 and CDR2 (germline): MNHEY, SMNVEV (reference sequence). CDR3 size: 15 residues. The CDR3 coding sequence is TGTGCCAGCACTTCTGGGACAGGGTGGGGCACTGAAGCTTTCTTT. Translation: CASTSGTGWGTEAFF.

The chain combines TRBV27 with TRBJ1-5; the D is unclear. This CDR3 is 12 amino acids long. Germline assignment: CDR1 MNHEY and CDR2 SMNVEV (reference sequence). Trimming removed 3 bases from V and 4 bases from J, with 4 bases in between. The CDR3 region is CASSFPNQPQHF. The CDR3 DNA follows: TGTGCCAGCAGTTTCCCAAATCAGCCCCAGCATTTT.

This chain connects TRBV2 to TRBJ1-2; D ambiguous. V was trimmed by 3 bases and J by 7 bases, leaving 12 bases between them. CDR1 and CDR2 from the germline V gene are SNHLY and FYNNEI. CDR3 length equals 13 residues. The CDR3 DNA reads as TGTGCCAGCAGTGAGGGAGGGAAACGTGGCTACACCTTC. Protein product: CASSEGGKRGYTF.

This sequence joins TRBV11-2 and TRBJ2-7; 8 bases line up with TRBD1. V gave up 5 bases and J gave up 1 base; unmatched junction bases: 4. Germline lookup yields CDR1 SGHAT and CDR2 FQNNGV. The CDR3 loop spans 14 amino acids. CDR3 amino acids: CASSRRQGSYEQYV. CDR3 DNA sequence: TGTGCCAGCAGCAGAAGACAGGGGTCCTACGAGCAGTACGTC.

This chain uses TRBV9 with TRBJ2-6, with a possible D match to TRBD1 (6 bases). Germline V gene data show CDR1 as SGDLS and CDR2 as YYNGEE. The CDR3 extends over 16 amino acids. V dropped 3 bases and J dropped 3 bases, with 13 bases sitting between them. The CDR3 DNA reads TGTGCCAGCAGCGAGACCACAGGGTATGGGGCCAACGTCCTGACTTTC. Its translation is CASSETTGYGANVLTF.

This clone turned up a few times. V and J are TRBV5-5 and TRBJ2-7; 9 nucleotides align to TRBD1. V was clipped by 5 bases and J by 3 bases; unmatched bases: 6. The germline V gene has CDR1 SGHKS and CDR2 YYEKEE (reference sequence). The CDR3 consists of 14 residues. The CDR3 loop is CASRVWDRDYEQYF. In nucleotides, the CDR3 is TGTGCCAGCAGAGTCTGGGACAGGGACTACGAGCAGTACTTC.

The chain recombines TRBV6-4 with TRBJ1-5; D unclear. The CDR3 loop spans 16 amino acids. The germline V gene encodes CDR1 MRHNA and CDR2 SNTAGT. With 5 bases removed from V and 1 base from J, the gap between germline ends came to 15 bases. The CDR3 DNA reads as TGTGCCAGCAGTCAAGGAGGGAAAGTAAGCAATCAGCCCCAGCATTTT. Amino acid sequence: CASSQGGKVSNQPQHF.

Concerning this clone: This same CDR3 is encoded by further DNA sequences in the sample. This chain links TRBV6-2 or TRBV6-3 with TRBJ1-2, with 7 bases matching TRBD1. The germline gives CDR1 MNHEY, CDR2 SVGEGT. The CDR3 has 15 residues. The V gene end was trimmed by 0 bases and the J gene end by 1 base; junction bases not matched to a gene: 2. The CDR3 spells CASSYSRQGNYGYTF. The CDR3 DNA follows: TGTGCCAGCAGTTACTCGAGACAGGGTAACTATGGCTACACCTTC.